A single sample gave rise to the 8 T cell receptor beta chains below, sequenced in a study of blood T cell repertoires in COVID-19 (dated by TCRdb to between 2020 and 2021). Library prep was done by the immunoSEQ multiplex PCR assay. Here the immuneACCESS table is served through TCRdb, limited to in-frame sequences with V and J called. Missing clones are a known gap in these copies; in checked studies unresolved V genes cover under half, and the rest lacks a known reason. A total of some 270,000 clones appear in this sample, around 83% of them only once. The ten largest account for approximately 6.6% of the sample. Material for sequencing was PBMCs or T cells enriched from blood (not recorded which). Every receptor here comes from a woman aged 45-65 years who had been exposed to COVID-19.

The V call is TRBV30, the J call TRBJ2-7; a weak D match, TRBD2 (5 bases). The CDR3 extends over 14 amino acids. V lost 4 bases and J lost 2, with 15 bases in between. CDR1 and CDR2 (germline): GTSNPN, SVGIG (reference sequence). CDR3 residues: CAWNHAGKAYEQYF. In DNA, the CDR3 is TGTGCCTGGAACCATGCGGGCAAAGCCTACGAGCAGTACTTC.

The chain combines TRBV11-2 with TRBJ2-1, with a possible D match to TRBD2 (5 bases). With 0 bases removed from V and 3 bases from J, the gap between germline ends came to 9 bases. Germline V gene data show CDR1 as SGHAT and CDR2 as FQNNGV. This CDR3 spans 15 amino acids. In DNA form, the CDR3 reads TGTGCCAGCAGCTTAGATAAAGGACTCTACAATGAGCAGTTCTTC. It encodes CASSLDKGLYNEQFF.

In its sample, this clone was seen once. The chain is built from TRBV6-5 and TRBJ2-7, with 10 bases that match TRBD1. V lost 6 bases to trimming and J lost 5 bases; unmatched junction nucleotides: 10. In germline, CDR1 is MNHEY, CDR2 SVGAGI. The CDR3 is 15 residues long. CDR3 DNA sequence: TGTGCCAGCAGGCCGGGTGGGACAGGGGCCCACGAGCAGTACTTC. Protein: CASRPGGTGAHEQYF.

The J gene is TRBJ1-1, the V gene TRBV30, with 9 bases that match TRBD1. The germline gives CDR1 GTSNPN, CDR2 SVGIG (reference sequence). The CDR3 has 14 amino acids. Trimming took 0 bases from V and 10 from J; bases not matched to a gene: 9. Here the CDR3 reads CAWSVRGTGRRAFF. The CDR3 DNA is TGTGCCTGGAGTGTACGGGGGACAGGGCGTAGAGCTTTCTTT.

This clone has only one observation. The chain couples TRBV7-9 to TRBJ1-2; 9 nucleotides line up with TRBD1. V lost 4 bases and J lost 4; bases outside the gene matches: 7. CDR1 is SEHNR, CDR2 FQNEAQ, per germline (reference sequence). The CDR3 is made up of 15 amino acids. CDR3 residues: CASSSRDRDFYGYTF. The CDR3 DNA follows: TGTGCCAGCAGCTCCCGGGACAGGGACTTCTATGGCTACACCTTC.

This clone has a handful of counts. The J gene is TRBJ1-1, the V gene TRBV7-3, with a possible D match to TRBD1 (6 bases). The V end was cut by 5 bases, the J end by 1 base, with 20 bases between. From germline, CDR1 is SGHTA and CDR2 FQGTGA. This CDR3 has 17 amino acids. CDR3 sequence: CASSPQGGFGRNTEAFF. The CDR3 DNA sequence: TGTGCCAGCAGCCCCCAAGGGGGTTTTGGTAGGAACACTGAAGCTTTCTTT.

The chain carries TRBV27 and TRBJ1-5; D might be TRBD1 (5 bases). CDR3 length: 17 amino acids. Germline CDR1 and CDR2: MNHEY and SMNVEV (reference sequence). V lost 2 bases and J lost 0, with 14 bases in between. The CDR3 spells CASSLPAGKNSNQPQHF. The CDR3 region has the DNA TGTGCCAGCAGTTTACCTGCAGGGAAAAATAGCAATCAGCCCCAGCATTTT.

This rearrangement joins TRBV3-1 (or the pseudogene TRBV3-2) to TRBJ2-6; possible D gene TRBD1, 6 bases. The CDR3 extends over 16 amino acids. V shed 1 base and J shed 4 bases, with 11 bases lying between them. The germline V gene has CDR1 LGHDT and CDR2 YNNKEL (reference sequence). This CDR3 is CASSQGTTGGANVLTF. The CDR3 region has the DNA TGTGCCAGCAGCCAAGGTACCACAGGGGGGGCCAACGTCCTGACTTTC.